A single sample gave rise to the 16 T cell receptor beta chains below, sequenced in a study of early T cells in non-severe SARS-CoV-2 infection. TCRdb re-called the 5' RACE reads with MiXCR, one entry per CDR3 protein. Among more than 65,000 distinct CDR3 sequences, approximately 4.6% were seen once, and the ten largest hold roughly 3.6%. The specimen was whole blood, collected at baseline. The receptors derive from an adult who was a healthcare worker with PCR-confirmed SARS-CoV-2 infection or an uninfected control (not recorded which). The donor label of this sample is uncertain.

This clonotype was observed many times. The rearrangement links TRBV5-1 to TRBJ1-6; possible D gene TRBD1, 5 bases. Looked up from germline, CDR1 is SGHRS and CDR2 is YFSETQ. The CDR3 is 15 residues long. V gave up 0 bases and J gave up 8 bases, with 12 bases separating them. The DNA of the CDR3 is TGCGCCAGCAGCTTGGAGGGGTTAGGGGATTCACCCCTCCACTTT. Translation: CASSLEGLGDSPLHF.

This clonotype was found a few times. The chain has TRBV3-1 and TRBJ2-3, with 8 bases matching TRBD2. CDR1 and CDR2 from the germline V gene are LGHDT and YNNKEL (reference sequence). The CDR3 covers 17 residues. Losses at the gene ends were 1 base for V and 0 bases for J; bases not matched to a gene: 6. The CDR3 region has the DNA TGTGCCAGCAGCCAAGCAATAGCGGGGATTAGCACAGATACGCAGTATTTT. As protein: CASSQAIAGISTDTQYF.

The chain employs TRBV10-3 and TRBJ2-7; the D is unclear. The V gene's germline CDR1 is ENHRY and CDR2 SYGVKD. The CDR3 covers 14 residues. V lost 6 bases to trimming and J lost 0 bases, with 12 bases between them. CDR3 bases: TGTGCCATCAGGGCTCTTGGGGACTCCTACGAGCAGTACTTC. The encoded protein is CAIRALGDSYEQYF.

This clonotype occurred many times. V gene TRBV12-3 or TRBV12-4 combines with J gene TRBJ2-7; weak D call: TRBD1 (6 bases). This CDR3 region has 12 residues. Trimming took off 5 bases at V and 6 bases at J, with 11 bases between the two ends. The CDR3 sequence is CASSPTGFEQYF. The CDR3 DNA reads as TGTGCCAGCAGTCCAACAGGGTTCGAGCAGTACTTC.

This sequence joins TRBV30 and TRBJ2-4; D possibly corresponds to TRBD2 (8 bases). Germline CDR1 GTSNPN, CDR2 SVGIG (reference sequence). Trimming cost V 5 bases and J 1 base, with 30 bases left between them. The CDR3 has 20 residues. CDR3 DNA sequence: TGTGCCTGGGACCGGGGGGGGACAGCTTCGGCGCCCCCCGCCAAAAACATTCAGTACTTC. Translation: CAWDRGGTASAPPAKNIQYF.

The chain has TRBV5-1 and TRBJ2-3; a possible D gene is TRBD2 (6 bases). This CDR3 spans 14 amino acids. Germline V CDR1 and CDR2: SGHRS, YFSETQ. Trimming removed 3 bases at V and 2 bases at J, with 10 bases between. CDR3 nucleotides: TGCGCCAGCAGCTCGGGACTGCTCACAGATACGCAGTATTTT. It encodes CASSSGLLTDTQYF.

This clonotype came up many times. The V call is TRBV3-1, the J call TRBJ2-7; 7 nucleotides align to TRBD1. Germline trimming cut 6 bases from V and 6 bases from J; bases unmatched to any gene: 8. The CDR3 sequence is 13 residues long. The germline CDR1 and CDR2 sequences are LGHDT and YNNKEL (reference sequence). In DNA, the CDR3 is TGTGCCAGCAGTAACAGGGGTGTGGGCGAGCAGTACTTC. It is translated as CASSNRGVGEQYF.

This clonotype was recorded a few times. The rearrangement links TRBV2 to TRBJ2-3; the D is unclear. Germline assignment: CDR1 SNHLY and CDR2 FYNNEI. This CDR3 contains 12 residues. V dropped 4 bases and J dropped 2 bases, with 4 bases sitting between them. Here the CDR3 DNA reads TGTGCCAGCAGTGTGTTCACAGATACGCAGTATTTT. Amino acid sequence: CASSVFTDTQYF. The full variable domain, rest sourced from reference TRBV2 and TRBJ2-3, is EPEVTQTPSHQVTQMGQEVILRCVPISNHLYFYWYRQILGQKVEFLVSFYNNEISEKSEIFDDQFSVERPDGSNFTLKIRSTKLEDSAMYFCASSVFTDTQYFGPGTRLTVL.

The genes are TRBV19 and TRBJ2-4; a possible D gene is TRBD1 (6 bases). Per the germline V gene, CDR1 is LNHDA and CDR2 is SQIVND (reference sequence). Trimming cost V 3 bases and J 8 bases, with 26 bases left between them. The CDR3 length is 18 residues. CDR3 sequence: CASSISGSGVDFRDIQYF. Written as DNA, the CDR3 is TGTGCCAGTAGTATTTCTGGGTCAGGGGTGGATTTTAGAGACATTCAGTACTTC. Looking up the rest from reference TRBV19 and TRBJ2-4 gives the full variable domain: DGGITQSPKYLFRKEGQNVTLSCEQNLNHDAMYWYRQDPGQGLRLIYYSQIVNDFQKGDIAEGYSVSREKKESFPLTVTSAQKNPTAFYLCASSISGSGVDFRDIQYFGAGTRLSVL.

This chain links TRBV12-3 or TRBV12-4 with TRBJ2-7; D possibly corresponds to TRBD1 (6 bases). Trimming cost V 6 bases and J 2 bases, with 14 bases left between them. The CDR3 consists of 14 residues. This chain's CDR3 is CASSPGTPAYEQYF. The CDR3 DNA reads TGTGCCAGCAGCCCCGGGACACCAGCCTACGAGCAGTACTTC.

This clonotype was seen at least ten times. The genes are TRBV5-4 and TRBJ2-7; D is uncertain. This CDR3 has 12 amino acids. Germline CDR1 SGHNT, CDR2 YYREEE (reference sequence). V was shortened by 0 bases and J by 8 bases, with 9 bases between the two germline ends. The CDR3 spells CASSLGRNKQYF. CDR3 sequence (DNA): TGTGCCAGCAGCTTGGGGCGTAACAAGCAGTACTTC.

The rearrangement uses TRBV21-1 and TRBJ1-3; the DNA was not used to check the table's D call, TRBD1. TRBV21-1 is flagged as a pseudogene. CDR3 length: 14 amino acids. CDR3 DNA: TGTGCCAGCTTCCGGGGCCTCAGTCGAAAAGCTATATATTTT. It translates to CASFRGLSRKAIYF.

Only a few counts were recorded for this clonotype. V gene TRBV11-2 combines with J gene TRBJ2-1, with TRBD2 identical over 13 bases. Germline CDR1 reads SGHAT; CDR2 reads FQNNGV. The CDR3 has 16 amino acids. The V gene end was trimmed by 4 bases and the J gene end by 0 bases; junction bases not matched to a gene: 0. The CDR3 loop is CASSWTSGGSYNEQFF. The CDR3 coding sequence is TGTGCCAGCAGCTGGACTAGCGGGGGCTCCTACAATGAGCAGTTCTTC. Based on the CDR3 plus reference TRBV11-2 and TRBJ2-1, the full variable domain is EAGVAQSPRYKIIEKRQSVAFWCNPISGHATLYWYQQILGQGPKLLIQFQNNGVVDDSQLPKDRFSAERLKGVDSTLKIQPAKLEDSAVYLCASSWTSGGSYNEQFFGPGTRLTVL.

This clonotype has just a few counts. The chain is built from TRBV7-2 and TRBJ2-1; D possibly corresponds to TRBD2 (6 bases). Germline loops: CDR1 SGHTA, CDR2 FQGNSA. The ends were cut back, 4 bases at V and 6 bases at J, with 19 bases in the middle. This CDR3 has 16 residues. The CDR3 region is CASSSPGLAKVNEQFF. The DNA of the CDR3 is TGTGCCAGCAGCTCCCCCGGGCTAGCGAAGGTCAATGAGCAGTTCTTC. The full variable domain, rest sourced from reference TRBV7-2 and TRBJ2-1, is GAGVSQSPSNKVTEKGKDVELRCDPISGHTALYWYRQSLGQGLEFLIYFQGNSAPDKSGLPSDRFSAERTGGSVSTLTIQRTQQEDSAVYLCASSSPGLAKVNEQFFGPGTRLTVL.

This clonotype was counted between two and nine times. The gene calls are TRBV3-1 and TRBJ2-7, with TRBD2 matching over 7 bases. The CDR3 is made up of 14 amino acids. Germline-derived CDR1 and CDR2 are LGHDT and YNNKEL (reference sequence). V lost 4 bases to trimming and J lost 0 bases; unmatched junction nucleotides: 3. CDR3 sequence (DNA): TGTGCCAGCAGCCCGCGGGAGAGCTCCTACGAGCAGTACTTC. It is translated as CASSPRESSYEQYF.

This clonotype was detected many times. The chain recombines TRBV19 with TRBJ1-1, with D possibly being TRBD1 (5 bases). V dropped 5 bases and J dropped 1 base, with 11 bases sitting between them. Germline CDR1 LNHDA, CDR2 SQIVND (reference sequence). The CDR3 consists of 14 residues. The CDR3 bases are TGTGCCAGTAGTCCGACCGGGGGGAACACTGAAGCTTTCTTT. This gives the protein CASSPTGGNTEAFF.